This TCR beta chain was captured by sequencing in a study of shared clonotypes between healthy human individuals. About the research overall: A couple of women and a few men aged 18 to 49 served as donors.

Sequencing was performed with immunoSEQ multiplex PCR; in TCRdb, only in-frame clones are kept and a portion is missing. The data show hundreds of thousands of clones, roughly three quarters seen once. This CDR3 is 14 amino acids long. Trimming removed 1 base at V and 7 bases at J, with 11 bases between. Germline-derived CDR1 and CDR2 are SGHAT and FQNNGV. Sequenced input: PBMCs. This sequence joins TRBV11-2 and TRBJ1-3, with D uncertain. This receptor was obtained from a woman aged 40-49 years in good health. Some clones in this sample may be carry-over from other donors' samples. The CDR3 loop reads CASSLVHRGNTIYF. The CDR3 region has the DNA TGTGCCAGCAGCTTAGTTCACCGAGGGAACACCATATATTTT.